Here is one T cell receptor beta chain with its context. From germline, CDR1 is SNHLY and CDR2 FYNNEI. The CDR3 sequence is 13 residues long. V lost 8 bases to trimming and J lost 0 bases, with 5 bases between them. The data derive from a study of blood T cell repertoires in COVID-19. Study at large: Collection of acute and convalescent COVID-19 samples took place in the United States, Italy and Spain. The analysed material was cDNA or gDNA that came from T cells, B-cell-depleted T cells, or PBMCs.

Using immunoSEQ multiplex PCR, the repertoire was profiled, and TCRdb retains in-frame clones only, with some absent. The sample contains 200,000 to 300,000 clones, more than 80% of which appear only once. Material for sequencing was peripheral blood. The V gene is TRBV2, the J gene TRBJ2-6; D remains unclear. The clonotype comes from a woman of 80 years or more with COVID-19, enrolled during active disease. The CDR3 loop is CASGRSGANVLTF. CDR3 nucleotide sequence: TGTGCCAGCGGCCGCTCTGGGGCCAACGTCCTGACTTTC.